The T cell receptor (beta chain) under discussion was sequenced for a study of blood T cell repertoires in COVID-19. Germline V gene lookup returns CDR1 SGHTA and CDR2 FQGTGA. The CDR3 has 14 residues. The V end lost 1 base, the J end lost 10 bases, and 11 bases lay between the germline ends. The assay was immunoSEQ multiplex PCR, and TCRdb's table has in-frame clones only and misses some. This sample has approximately 60,000 clones, with under 85% found just once. The material sequenced was peripheral blood. This receptor was obtained from an elderly woman with active or convalescent COVID-19. The V gene is TRBV7-3, the J gene TRBJ1-6; D may be TRBD1 (5 bases). The CDR3 sequence: CASSLIGGSSPLHF. The CDR3 bases are TGTGCCAGCAGCTTAATCGGGGGTTCATCACCCCTCCACTTT.